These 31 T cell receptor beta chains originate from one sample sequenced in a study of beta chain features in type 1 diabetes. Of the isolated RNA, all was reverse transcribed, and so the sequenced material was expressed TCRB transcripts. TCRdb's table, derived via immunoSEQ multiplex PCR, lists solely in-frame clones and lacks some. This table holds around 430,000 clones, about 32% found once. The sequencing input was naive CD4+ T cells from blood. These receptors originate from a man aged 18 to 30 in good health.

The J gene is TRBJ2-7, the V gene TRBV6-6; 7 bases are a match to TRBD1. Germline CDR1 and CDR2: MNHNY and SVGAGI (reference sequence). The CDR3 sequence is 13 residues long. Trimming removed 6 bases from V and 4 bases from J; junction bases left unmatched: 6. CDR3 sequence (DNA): TGTGCCAGCAGGATAACAGGGGAGTACGAGCAGTACTTC. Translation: CASRITGEYEQYF.

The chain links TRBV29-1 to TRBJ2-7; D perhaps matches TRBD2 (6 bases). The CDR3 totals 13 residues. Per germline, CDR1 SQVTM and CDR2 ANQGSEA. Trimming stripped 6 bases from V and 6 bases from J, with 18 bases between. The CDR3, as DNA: TGCAGCGTGACTGGGACTCCCCTTGGCGAGCAGTACTTC. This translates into CSVTGTPLGEQYF.

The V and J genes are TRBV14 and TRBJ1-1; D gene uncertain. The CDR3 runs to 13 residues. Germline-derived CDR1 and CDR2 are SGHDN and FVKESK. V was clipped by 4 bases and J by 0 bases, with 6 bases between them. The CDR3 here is CASSPSMNTEAFF. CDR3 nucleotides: TGTGCCAGCAGCCCTTCGATGAACACTGAAGCTTTCTTT.

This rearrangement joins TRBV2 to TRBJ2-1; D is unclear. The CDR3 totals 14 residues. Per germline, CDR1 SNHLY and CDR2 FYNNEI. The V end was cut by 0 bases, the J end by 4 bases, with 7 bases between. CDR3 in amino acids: CASSEATVYNEQFF. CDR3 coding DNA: TGTGCCAGCAGTGAAGCAACCGTATACAATGAGCAGTTCTTC. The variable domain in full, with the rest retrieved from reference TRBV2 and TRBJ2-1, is EPEVTQTPSHQVTQMGQEVILRCVPISNHLYFYWYRQILGQKVEFLVSFYNNEISEKSEIFDDQFSVERPDGSNFTLKIRSTKLEDSAMYFCASSEATVYNEQFFGPGTRLTVL.

CDR3 sequence reads: CAISESRQETEAFF. CDR3 DNA: TGTGCCATCAGTGAGTCGAGACAGGAGACTGAAGCTTTCTTT. The chain links TRBV10-3 to TRBJ1-1; a weak D match, TRBD1 (6 bases). Germline loops: CDR1 ENHRY, CDR2 SYGVKD. The CDR3 sequence is 14 residues long. V was pared by 0 bases and J by 5 bases, with 10 bases between.

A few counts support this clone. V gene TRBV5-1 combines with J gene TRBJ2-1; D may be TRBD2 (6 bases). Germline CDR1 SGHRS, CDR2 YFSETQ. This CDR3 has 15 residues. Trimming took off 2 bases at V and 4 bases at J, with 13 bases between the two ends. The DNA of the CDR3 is TGCGCCAGCAGCTTAGAGGGAGGCGTTTACAATGAGCAGTTCTTC. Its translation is CASSLEGGVYNEQFF.

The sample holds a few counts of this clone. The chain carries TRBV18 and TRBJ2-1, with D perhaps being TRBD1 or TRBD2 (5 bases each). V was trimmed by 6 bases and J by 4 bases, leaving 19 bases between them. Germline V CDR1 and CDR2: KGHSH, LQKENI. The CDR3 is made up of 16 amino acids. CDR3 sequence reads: CASSRPGARGYNEQFF. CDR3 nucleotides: TGTGCCAGCTCTCGTCCTGGGGCACGAGGGTACAATGAGCAGTTCTTC.

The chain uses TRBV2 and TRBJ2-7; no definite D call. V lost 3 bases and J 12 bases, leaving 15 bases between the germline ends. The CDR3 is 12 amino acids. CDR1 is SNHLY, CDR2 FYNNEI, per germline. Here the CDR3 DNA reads TGTGCCAGCAGTGAGGACCGCCTTATTTCGTACTTC. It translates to CASSEDRLISYF.

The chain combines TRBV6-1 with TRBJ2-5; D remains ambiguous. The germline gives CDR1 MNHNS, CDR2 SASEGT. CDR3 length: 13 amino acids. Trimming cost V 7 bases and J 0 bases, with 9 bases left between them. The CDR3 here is CASKKGNQETQYF. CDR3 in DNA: TGTGCCAGCAAGAAGGGAAACCAAGAGACCCAGTACTTC.

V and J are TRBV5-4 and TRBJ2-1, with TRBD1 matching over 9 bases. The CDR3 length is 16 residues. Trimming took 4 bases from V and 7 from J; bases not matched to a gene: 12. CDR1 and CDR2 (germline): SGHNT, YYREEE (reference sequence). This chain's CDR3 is CASSHHRDRDGNEQFF. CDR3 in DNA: TGTGCCAGCAGCCACCACCGGGACAGGGATGGAAATGAGCAGTTCTTC. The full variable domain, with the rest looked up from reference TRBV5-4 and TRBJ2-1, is ETGVTQSPTHLIKTRGQQVTLRCSSQSGHNTVSWYQQALGQGPQFIFQYYREEENGRGNFPPRFSGLQFPNYSSELNVNALELDDSALYLCASSHHRDRDGNEQFFGPGTRLTVL.

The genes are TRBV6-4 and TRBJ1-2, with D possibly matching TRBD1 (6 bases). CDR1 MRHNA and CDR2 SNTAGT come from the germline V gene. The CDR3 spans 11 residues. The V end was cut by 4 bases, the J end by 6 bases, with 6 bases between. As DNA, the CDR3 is TGTGCCAGCAGTGCAGGGGATGGCTACACCTTC. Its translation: CASSAGDGYTF.

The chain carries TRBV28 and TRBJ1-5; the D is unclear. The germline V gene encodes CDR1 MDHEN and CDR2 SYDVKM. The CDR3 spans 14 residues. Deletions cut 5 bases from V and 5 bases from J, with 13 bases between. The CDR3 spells CASSKGQVDQPQHF. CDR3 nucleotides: TGTGCCAGCAGTAAGGGCCAAGTCGATCAGCCCCAGCATTTT.

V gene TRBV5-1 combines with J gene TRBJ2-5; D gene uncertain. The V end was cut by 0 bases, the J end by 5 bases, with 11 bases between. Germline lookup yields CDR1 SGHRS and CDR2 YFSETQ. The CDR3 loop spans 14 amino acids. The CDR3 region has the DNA TGCGCCAGCAGCTTGGTATCTTCCCAGGAGACCCAGTACTTC. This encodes CASSLVSSQETQYF.

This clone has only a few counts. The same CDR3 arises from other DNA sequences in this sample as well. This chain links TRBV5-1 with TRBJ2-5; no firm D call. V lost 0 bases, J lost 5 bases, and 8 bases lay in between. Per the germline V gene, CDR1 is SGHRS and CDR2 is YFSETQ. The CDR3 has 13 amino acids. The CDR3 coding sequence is TGCGCCAGCAGCTTGGGAGCTGGGGAGACCCAGTACTTC. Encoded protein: CASSLGAGETQYF.

CDR3 coding DNA: TGCGCCAGCAGTAGGAGACTAGCGGGAGTTTCAAGCACAGATACGCAGTATTTT. Translating it yields CASSRRLAGVSSTDTQYF. The V gene is TRBV5-1, the J gene TRBJ2-3; TRBD2 matches 12 bases. CDR3 length equals 18 residues. Germline values: CDR1 SGHRS, CDR2 YFSETQ. The trim removed 5 bases at V and 0 bases at J, leaving 10 bases unmatched.

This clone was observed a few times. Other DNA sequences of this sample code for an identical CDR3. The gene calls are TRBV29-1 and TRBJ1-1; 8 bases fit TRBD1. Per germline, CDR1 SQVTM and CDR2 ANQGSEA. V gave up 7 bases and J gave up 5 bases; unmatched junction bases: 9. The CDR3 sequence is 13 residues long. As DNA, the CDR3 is TGCAGCGCCGGACAGGGCCCGGGGACTGAAGCTTTCTTT. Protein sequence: CSAGQGPGTEAFF.

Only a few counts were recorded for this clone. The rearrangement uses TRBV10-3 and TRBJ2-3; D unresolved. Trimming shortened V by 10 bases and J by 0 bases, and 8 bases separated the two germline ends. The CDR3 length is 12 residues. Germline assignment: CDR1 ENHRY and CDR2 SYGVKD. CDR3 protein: CATRSSTDTQYF. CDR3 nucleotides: TGTGCCACCCGGAGCAGCACAGATACGCAGTATTTT.

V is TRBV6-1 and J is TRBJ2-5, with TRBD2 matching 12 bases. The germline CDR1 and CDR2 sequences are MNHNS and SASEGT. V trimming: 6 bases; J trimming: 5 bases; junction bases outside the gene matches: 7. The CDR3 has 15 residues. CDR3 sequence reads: CASRKGLAGNETQYF. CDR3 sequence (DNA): TGTGCCAGCAGGAAGGGACTAGCGGGTAACGAGACCCAGTACTTC.

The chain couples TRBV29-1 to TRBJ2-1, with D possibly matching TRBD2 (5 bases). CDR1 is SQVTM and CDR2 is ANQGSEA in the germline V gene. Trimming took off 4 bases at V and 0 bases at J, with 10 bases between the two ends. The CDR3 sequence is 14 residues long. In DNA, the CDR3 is TGCAGCGTTGTAAGGCGGGCCTCCTACAATGAGCAGTTCTTC. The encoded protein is CSVVRRASYNEQFF.

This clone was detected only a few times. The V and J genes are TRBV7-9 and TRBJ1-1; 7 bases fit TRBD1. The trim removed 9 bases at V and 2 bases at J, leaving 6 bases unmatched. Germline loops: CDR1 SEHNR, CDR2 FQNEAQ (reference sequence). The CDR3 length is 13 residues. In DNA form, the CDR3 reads TGTGCCAGTCGACAGGGTGGAAACACTGAAGCTTTCTTT. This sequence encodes CASRQGGNTEAFF.

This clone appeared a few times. Here the CDR3 DNA reads TGTGCCAGCAGCGCCTTCCGCCTAACAGATACGCAGTATTTT. This translates into CASSAFRLTDTQYF. The rearrangement links TRBV7-2 to TRBJ2-3; D is ambiguous. CDR1 is SGHTA and CDR2 is FQGNSA in the germline V gene. This CDR3 comprises 14 residues. V lost 5 bases to trimming and J lost 3 bases, with 12 bases between them.

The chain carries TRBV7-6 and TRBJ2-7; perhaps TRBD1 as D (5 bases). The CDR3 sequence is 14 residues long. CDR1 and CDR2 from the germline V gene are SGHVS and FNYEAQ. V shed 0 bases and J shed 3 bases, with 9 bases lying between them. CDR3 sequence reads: CASSLAQAFYEQYF. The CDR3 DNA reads TGTGCCAGCAGCTTAGCACAGGCATTCTACGAGCAGTACTTC.

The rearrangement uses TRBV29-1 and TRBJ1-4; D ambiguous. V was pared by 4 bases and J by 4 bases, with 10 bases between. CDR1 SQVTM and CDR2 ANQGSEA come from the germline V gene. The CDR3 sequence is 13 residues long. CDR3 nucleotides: TGCAGCGTTGTCGTACAGCATAATGAAAAACTGTTTTTT. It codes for CSVVVQHNEKLFF.

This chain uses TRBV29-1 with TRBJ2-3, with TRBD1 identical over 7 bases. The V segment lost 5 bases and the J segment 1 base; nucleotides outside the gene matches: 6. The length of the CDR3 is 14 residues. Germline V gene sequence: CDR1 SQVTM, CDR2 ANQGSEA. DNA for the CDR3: TGCAGCGTTCAACAGGGGACGGGCACAGATACGCAGTATTTT. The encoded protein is CSVQQGTGTDTQYF.

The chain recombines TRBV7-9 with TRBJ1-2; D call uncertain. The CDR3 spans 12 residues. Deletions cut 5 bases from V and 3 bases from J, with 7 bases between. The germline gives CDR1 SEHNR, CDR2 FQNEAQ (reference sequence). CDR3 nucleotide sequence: TGTGCCAGCAGCGGGAGCTACTATGGCTACACCTTC. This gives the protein CASSGSYYGYTF.

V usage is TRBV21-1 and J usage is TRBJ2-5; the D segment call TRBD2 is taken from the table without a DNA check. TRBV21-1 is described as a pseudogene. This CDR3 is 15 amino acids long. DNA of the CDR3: TGTGCCAGCAGCACCCTGAGCCCGGAGCCAGAGACCCAGTACTTC. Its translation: CASSTLSPEPETQYF.

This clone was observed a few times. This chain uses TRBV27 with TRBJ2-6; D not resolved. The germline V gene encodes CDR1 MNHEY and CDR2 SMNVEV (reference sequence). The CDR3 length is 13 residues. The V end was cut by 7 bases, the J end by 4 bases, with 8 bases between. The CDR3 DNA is TGTGCCAGCACTAGGCCGGGGGCCAACGTCCTGACTTTC. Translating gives CASTRPGANVLTF.

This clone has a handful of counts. As DNA, the CDR3 is TGTGCCAGCAGCTTAAGCGACGCAACCTACAATGAGCAGTTCTTC. It is translated as CASSLSDATYNEQFF. The rearrangement joins TRBV7-9 to TRBJ2-1; D ambiguous. The CDR3 loop spans 15 amino acids. Trimming took 2 bases from V and 2 from J, leaving 10 bases between them. In germline, CDR1 is SEHNR, CDR2 FQNEAQ (reference sequence).

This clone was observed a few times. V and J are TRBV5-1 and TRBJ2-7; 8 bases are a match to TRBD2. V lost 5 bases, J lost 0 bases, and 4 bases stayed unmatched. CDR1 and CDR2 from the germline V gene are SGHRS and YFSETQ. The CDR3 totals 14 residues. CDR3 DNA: TGCGCCAGCAGGAGCGGGAGCATCTCCTACGAGCAGTACTTC. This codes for CASRSGSISYEQYF.

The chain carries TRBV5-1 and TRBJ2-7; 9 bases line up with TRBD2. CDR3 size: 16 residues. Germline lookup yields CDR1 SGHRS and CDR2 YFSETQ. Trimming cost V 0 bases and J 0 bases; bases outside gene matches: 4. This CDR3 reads CASSLGNSGSSYEQYF. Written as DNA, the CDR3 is TGCGCCAGCAGCTTGGGCAATAGCGGGAGCTCCTACGAGCAGTACTTC. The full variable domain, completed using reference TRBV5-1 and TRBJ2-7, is KAGVTQTPRYLIKTRGQQVTLSCSPISGHRSVSWYQQTPGQGLQFLFEYFSETQRNKGNFPGRFSGRQFSNSRSEMNVSTLELGDSALYLCASSLGNSGSSYEQYFGPGTRLTVT.

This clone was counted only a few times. The CDR3 sequence: CASSQDLAQGGNTGELFF. CDR3 DNA sequence: TGCGCCAGCAGCCAAGATCTGGCACAGGGAGGGAACACCGGGGAGCTGTTTTTT. The chain couples TRBV4-1 to TRBJ2-2; D possibly matches TRBD1 or TRBD2 (6 bases each). V was cut by 0 bases and J by 1 base, with 15 bases left in between. The CDR3 is 18 amino acids. In germline, CDR1 is MGHRA, CDR2 YSYEKL.